Each of the 2 T cell receptor beta chains below was sequenced from the same sample in a study of blood T cell repertoires in COVID-19 (dated by TCRdb to about 2020). Library method: the immunoSEQ multiplex PCR assay. Sourced from immuneACCESS, this table was stored by TCRdb with only in-frame sequences that have V and J called. A share of the clones is absent; for the studies checked, an unresolved V gene accounts for under half, and the remainder has no known explanation. This sample lists 270,000 or so clones; around 88% were detected once. The ten largest clones capture roughly 5.1% of the sample. The sequenced sample was peripheral blood. These receptors originate from a man aged 40-49 years with acute or convalescent COVID-19.

The chain is built from TRBV20-1 and TRBJ1-2; 7 bases are shared with TRBD1. Trimming took 7 bases from V and 8 from J; bases not matched to a gene: 7. The CDR3 runs to 11 residues. CDR1 is DFQATT and CDR2 is SNEGSKA in the germline V gene (reference sequence). CDR3 sequence: CSVKTGKGYTF. The CDR3 region has the DNA TGCAGTGTTAAGACAGGGAAGGGCTACACCTTC.

CDR3 nucleotides: TGTGCCAGCAGCTTACCGGGACTAGCGGGGGGGACGAATGAGCAGTTCTTC. It encodes CASSLPGLAGGTNEQFF. The rearrangement uses TRBV5-4 and TRBJ2-1; TRBD2 aligns across 16 bases. Trimming at V came to 2 bases and at J to 7 bases, leaving 6 bases not matched to a gene. The CDR3 length is 17 residues. Per germline, CDR1 SGHNT and CDR2 YYREEE (reference sequence).